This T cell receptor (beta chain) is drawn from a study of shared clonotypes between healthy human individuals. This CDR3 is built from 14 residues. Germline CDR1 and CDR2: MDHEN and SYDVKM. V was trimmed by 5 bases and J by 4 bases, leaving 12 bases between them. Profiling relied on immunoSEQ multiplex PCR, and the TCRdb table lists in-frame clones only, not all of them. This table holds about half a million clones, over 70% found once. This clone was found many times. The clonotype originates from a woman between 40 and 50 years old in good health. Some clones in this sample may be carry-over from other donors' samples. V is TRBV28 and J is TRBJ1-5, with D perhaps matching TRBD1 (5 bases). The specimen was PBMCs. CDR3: CASSRQPSNQPQHF. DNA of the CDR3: TGTGCCAGCAGTCGACAGCCGAGTAATCAGCCCCAGCATTTT.